Listed below are T cell receptor beta chains from one sample, sequenced in a study of Ad26.COV2.S vaccination and SARS-CoV-2 variants. The assay was immunoSEQ multiplex PCR, and TCRdb's table has in-frame clones only and misses some. This repertoire shows about 680,000 clones, more than 80% found once; its top ten account for around 1.4%. The sample in question was peripheral blood, obtained in a trial of Ad26.COV2.S vaccine versus placebo. The receptors originated from a person between 18 and 60 years old who received the Ad26.COV2.S COVID-19 vaccine or a placebo. The CDR3 runs from the conserved cysteine through the conserved F or W. A D gene is named only where the DNA matches it firmly. For some rows the clone size is stated as once, few or many, or as a class when expanded; others skip it.

>TRBJ2-6|NA|TRBV4-3|NA
CASSLYLGGAASGANVLTF
TGCGCCAGCAGCCTGTACCTGGGGGGGGCTGCATCTGGGGCCAACGTCCTGACTTTC
>TRBJ1-5|NA|TRBV19|NA
CASRNTGGNQPQHF
TGTGCCAGTAGGAACACCGGAGGCAATCAGCCCCAGCATTTT
>TRBJ1-5|NA|TRBV19|NA
CASSWGTNQPQHF
TGTGCCAGTAGTTGGGGAACGAATCAGCCCCAGCATTTT
>TRBJ1-5|NA|TRBV11-2|NA
CASSSGHYSNQPQHF
TGTGCCAGCAGCTCGGGGCATTATAGCAATCAGCCCCAGCATTTT
>TRBJ2-1|NA|TRBV7-8|TRBD2
CASSRLAYEQFF
TGTGCCAGCAGCCGACTAGCGTATGAGCAGTTCTTC
>TRBJ2-6|few|TRBV19|TRBD1
CASSIHVRTGTGANVLTF
TGTGCCAGTAGTATCCACGTGCGGACAGGGACGGGGGCCAACGTCCTGACTTTC
>TRBJ2-7|NA|TRBV7-8|NA
CASSSSGPISYEQYF
TGTGCCAGCAGCTCGAGCGGGCCGATCTCCTACGAGCAGTACTTC
>TRBJ2-7|few|TRBV19|NA
CASSTSTTYEQYF
TGTGCCAGTTCGACGTCAACCACCTACGAGCAGTACTTC
>TRBJ1-1|NA|TRBV2|NA
CASTPEGSNTEAFF
TGTGCCAGCACCCCGGAAGGTTCGAACACTGAAGCTTTCTTT
>TRBJ2-3|NA|TRBV6-2/TRBV6-3|NA
CASSYRGERTDTQYF
TGTGCCAGCAGTTACAGGGGGGAAAGAACAGATACGCAGTATTTT
>TRBJ2-5|NA|TRBV6-5|NA
CASSLEGTQYF
TGTGCCAGCAGTTTGGAGGGAACCCAGTACTTC
>TRBJ2-3|NA|TRBV2|NA
CASRALTDTQYF
TGTGCCAGCAGGGCCCTCACAGATACGCAGTATTTT
>TRBJ1-1|NA|TRBV10-3|TRBD1
CAISENGQGGEAFF
TGTGCCATCAGTGAAAATGGACAGGGGGGTGAAGCTTTCTTT
>TRBJ1-6|NA|TRBV10-1|NA
CASSELRHNSPLHF
TGCGCCAGCAGTGAATTACGGCATAATTCACCCCTCCACTTT
>TRBJ1-2|NA|TRBV7-9|NA
CASSLGGGEGGYTF
TGTGCCAGCAGCTTGGGCGGGGGAGAGGGTGGCTACACCTTC
>TRBJ2-7|NA|TRBV7-8|TRBD2
CASSPRTSGGPYEQYF
TGTGCCAGCAGCCCTAGAACTAGCGGGGGCCCCTACGAGCAGTACTTC
>TRBJ2-5|NA|TRBV4-3|NA
CASSQGERETQYF
TGCGCCAGCAGCCAAGGAGAGAGGGAGACCCAGTACTTC
>TRBJ1-2|NA|TRBV5-1|NA
CASSLSTEIAF
TGCGCCAGCAGCCTGTCTACGGAGATTGCCTTC
>TRBJ2-7|NA|TRBV27|TRBD2
CASSPGLVSSYEQYF
TGTGCCAGCAGTCCGGGACTAGTGAGCTCCTACGAGCAGTACTTC
>TRBJ2-7|NA|TRBV5-1|TRBD1
CASSQGQGTFYAYEQYF
TGCGCCAGCAGCCAGGGACAGGGAACTTTCTACGCCTACGAGCAGTACTTC
>TRBJ2-3|NA|TRBV2|NA
CASSEFGLPSTDTQYF
TGTGCCAGCAGTGAGTTCGGGCTACCTAGCACAGATACGCAGTATTTT